These T cell receptor beta chains were read from a single sample in a study of blood T cell repertoires in COVID-19. Method: immunoSEQ multiplex PCR; TCRdb's copy keeps in-frame clones and lacks some. The sample contains a few hundred thousand clones, 65% to 85% of which appear only once. Sequencing was done on a sample of peripheral blood. The receptors derive from a woman aged 40 to 50 who had recovered from COVID-19. Both conserved end residues are part of each CDR3.

TRBV7-9	TRBJ1-1	CASSVGTTEAFF
TRBV4-1	TRBJ1-6	CASSPQGNSPLHF
TRBV4-1	TRBJ2-7	CASSQPQLAGTNEQYF
TRBV2	TRBJ2-7	CASSWDSGEQYF
TRBV6-6	TRBJ2-7	CASSYLGQGNGEQYF
TRBV3-1/TRBV3-2	TRBJ2-3	CASSQVRRATGDTQYF
TRBV5-1	TRBJ2-7	CASSPDSPSYEQYF
TRBV28	TRBJ1-4	CASSWDSGREKLFF
TRBV6-6	TRBJ2-6	CASSHDRVRTGANVLTF
TRBV10-3	TRBJ2-7	CAISESGGGWDSYEQYF
TRBV28	TRBJ1-1	CASRPPRGRTEAFF
TRBV6-5	TRBJ1-1	CASSYSAGGITEAFF
TRBV7-9	TRBJ2-5	CASRAAKGASETQYF
TRBV5-1	TRBJ2-7	CASSLTGEPEQYF
TRBV2	TRBJ1-2	CASSAGRGYGYTF
TRBV18	TRBJ2-5	CASSRSTNREETQYF
TRBV28	TRBJ1-1	CASGDAGVVAEAFF
TRBV7-6	TRBJ2-7	CASSTRTGPDEQYF
TRBV28	TRBJ1-6	CASSLTGTGFSPLHF
TRBV7-3	TRBJ1-6	CASREGQNSPLHF
TRBV7-9	TRBJ2-7	CASSPGWSTNNEQYF
TRBV5-4	TRBJ1-5	CASSPGAGSNQPQHF
TRBV11-3	TRBJ2-7	CASSLGSVYEQYF
TRBV6-2/TRBV6-3	TRBJ2-7	CASSYVDFTSEQYF
TRBV29-1	TRBJ1-2	CSVKQQDLNYGYTF
TRBV6-6	TRBJ2-7	CASSRGQGGNYEQYF
TRBV19	TRBJ1-3	CASESEARGNTIYF
TRBV4-1	TRBJ2-1	CASSRGEGSSYNEQFF
TRBV4-2	TRBJ1-5	CASSQDLSQSDQPQHF
TRBV2	TRBJ2-7	CASRANPLSSFEQYF
TRBV5-1	TRBJ1-3	CASRGGGGDGNTIYF
TRBV4-1	TRBJ1-4	CASSRDRAPNEKLFF
TRBV28	TRBJ1-4	CASTTREKLFF
TRBV6-1	TRBJ2-7	CASSEYGGGRYEQYF
TRBV5-5	TRBJ1-1	CASSRLDTYTEAFF
TRBV5-1	TRBJ1-1	CASSQTGSNTEAFF
TRBV18	TRBJ1-2	CASSLNRDGYTF
TRBV5-1	TRBJ2-3	CASSYGQTDTQYF
TRBV5-1	TRBJ1-1	CASSSRDSRENTEAFF
TRBV21-1	TRBJ2-7	CARIPGQGTRYEQYF
TRBV5-1	TRBJ2-2	CASSIRDTNTGELFF
TRBV9	TRBJ1-1	CASSSSRAGGNGVNTEAFF
TRBV18	TRBJ2-5	CASSQGLDGTQYF
TRBV5-6	TRBJ1-2	CASSLVQKYGYTF
TRBV28	TRBJ2-5	CASSSAGRSTVETQYF
TRBV2	TRBJ2-6	CASSEFTGGSGANVLTF
TRBV7-6	TRBJ2-7	CASSSYMAGFSYEQYF
TRBV21-1	TRBJ2-5	CASSGQGTQETQYF
TRBV6-6	TRBJ2-5	CASSYSGRGAETQYF
TRBV24-1	TRBJ2-3	CATSDPSKRGARDTQYF
TRBV28	TRBJ2-7	CASSQAGTPSYEQYF
TRBV19	TRBJ1-1	CASSIGRLGSRGTEAFF
TRBV19	TRBJ1-1	CASSISGTANTEAFF
TRBV10-3	TRBJ1-4	CAIRDGGAANEKLFF